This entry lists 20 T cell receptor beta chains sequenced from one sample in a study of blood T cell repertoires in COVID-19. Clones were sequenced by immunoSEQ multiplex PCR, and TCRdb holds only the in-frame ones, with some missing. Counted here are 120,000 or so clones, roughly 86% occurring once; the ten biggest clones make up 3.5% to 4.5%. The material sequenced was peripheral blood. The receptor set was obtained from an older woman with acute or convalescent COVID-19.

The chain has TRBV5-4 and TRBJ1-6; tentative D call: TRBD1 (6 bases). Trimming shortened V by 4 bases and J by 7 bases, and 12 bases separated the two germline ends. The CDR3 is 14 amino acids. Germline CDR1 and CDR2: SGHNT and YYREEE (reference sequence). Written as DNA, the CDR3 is TGTGCCAGCAGCCCTGGACAGAGAAATTCACCCCTCCACTTT. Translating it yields CASSPGQRNSPLHF.

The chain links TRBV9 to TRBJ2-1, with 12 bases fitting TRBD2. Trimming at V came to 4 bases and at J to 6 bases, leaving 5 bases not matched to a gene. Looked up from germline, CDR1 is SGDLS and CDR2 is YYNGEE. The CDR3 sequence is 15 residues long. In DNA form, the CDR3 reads TGTGCCAGCAGCCCACTAGCGGGAGGTGCCAATGAGCAGTTCTTC. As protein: CASSPLAGGANEQFF.

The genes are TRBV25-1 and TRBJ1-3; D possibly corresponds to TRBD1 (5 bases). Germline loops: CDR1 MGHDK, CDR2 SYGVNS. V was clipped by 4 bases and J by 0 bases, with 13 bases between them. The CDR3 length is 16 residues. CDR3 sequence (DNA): TGTGCCAGCAGTGCCCAGGGCCTTCACTCTGGAAACACCATATATTTT. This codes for CASSAQGLHSGNTIYF. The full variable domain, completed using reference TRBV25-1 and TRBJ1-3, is EADIYQTPRYLVIGTGKKITLECSQTMGHDKMYWYQQDPGMELHLIHYSYGVNSTEKGDLSSESTVSRIRTEHFPLTLESARPSHTSQYLCASSAQGLHSGNTIYFGEGSWLTVV.

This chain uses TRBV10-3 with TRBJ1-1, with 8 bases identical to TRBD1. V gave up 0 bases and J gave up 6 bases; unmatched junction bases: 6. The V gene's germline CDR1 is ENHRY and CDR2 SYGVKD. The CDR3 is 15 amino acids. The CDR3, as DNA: TGTGCCATCAGTGAGTCGAGGCAGGGGGCCTCTGAAGCTTTCTTT. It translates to CAISESRQGASEAFF.

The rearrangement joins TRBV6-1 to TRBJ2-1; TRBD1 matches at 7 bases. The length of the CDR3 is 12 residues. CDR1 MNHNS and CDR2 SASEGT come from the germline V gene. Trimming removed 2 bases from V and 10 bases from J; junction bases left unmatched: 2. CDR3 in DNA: TGTGCCAGCAGTGAACGCAGGGGGGAGCAGTTCTTC. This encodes CASSERRGEQFF.

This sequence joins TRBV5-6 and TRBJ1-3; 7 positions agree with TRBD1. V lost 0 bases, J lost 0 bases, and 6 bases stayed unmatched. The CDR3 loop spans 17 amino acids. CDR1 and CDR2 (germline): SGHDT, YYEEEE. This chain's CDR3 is CASSLGLQGFSGNTIYF. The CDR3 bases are TGTGCCAGCAGCTTGGGGCTACAGGGGTTCTCTGGAAACACCATATATTTT.

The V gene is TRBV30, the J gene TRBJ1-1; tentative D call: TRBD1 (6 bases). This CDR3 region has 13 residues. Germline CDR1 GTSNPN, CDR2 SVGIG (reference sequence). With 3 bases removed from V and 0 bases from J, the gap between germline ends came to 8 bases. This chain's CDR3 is CAWRGGLNTEAFF. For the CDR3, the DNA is TGTGCCTGGAGGGGGGGGCTGAACACTGAAGCTTTCTTT.

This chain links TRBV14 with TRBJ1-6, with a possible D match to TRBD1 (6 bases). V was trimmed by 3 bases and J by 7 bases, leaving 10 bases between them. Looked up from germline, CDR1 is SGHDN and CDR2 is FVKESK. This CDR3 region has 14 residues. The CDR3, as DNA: TGTGCCAGCAGCCATAAAACAGGGAATTCACCCCTCCACTTT. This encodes CASSHKTGNSPLHF.

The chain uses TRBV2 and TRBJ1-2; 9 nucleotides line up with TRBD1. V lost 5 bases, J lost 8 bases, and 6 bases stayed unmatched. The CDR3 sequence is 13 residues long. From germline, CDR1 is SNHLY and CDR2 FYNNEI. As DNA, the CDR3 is TGTGCCAGCAGTCGGACAGGGGATGGGGGCTACACCTTC. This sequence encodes CASSRTGDGGYTF. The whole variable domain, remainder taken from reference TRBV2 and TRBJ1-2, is EPEVTQTPSHQVTQMGQEVILRCVPISNHLYFYWYRQILGQKVEFLVSFYNNEISEKSEIFDDQFSVERPDGSNFTLKIRSTKLEDSAMYFCASSRTGDGGYTFGSGTRLTVV.

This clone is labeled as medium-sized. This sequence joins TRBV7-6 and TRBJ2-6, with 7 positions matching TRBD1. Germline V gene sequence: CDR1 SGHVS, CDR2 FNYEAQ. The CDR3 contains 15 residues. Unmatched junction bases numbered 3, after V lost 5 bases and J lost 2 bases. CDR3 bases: TGTGCCAGCAGCCAGCAGGGGGCTGGGGCCAACGTCCTGACTTTC. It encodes CASSQQGAGANVLTF.

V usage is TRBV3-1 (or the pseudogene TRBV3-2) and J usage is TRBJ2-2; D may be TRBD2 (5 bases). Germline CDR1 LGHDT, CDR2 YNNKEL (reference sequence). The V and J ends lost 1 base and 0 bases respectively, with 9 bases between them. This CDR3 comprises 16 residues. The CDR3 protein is CASSQGWGANTGELFF. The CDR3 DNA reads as TGTGCCAGCAGCCAAGGATGGGGAGCGAACACCGGGGAGCTGTTTTTT.

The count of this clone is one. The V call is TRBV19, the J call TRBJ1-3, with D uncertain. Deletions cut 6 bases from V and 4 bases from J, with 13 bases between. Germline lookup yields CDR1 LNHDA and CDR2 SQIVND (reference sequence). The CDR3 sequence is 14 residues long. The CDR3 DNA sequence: TGTGCCAGTAGGGCAGGCCTCTACGGAAACACCATATATTTT. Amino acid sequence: CASRAGLYGNTIYF.

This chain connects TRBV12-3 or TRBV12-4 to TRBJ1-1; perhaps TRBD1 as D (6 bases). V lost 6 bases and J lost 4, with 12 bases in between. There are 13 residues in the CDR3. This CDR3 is CASRTQGFTEAFF. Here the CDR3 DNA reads TGTGCCAGCAGGACACAGGGATTCACTGAAGCTTTCTTT.

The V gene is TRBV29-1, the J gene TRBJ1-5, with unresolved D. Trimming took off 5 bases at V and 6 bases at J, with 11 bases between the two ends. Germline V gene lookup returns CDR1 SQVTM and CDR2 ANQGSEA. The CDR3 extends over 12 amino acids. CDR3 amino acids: CSVSSGSQPQHF. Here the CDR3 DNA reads TGCAGCGTTAGTTCCGGGAGTCAGCCCCAGCATTTT.

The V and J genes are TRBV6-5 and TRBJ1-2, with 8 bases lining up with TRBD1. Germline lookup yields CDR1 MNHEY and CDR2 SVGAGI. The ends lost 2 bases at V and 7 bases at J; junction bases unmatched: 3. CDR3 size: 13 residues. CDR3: CASSYDRGSGYTF. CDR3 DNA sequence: TGTGCCAGCAGTTACGACAGGGGCAGTGGCTACACCTTC.

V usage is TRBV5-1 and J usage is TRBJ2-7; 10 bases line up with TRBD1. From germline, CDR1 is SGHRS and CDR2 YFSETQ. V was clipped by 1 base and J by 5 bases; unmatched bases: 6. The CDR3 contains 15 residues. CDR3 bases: TGCGCCAGCAGCTTGCGGACAGGGGGTGGCGACGAGCAGTACTTC. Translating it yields CASSLRTGGGDEQYF.

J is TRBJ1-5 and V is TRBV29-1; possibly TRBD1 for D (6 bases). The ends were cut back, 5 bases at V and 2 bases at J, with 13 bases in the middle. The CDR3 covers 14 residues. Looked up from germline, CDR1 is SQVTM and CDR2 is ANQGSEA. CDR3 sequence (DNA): TGCAGCGTTTCCGCGGGGGCAGGCAATCAGCCCCAGCATTTT. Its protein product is CSVSAGAGNQPQHF.

The CDR3 DNA reads as TGTGCCTGGAGTTCAAAGGGAGGGGTGGGAAACACCATATATTTT. Its protein product is CAWSSKGGVGNTIYF. The chain employs TRBV30 and TRBJ1-3; D may be TRBD1 (5 bases). This CDR3 is built from 15 residues. V shed 2 bases and J shed 4 bases, with 15 bases lying between them. Germline CDR1 and CDR2: GTSNPN and SVGIG (reference sequence).

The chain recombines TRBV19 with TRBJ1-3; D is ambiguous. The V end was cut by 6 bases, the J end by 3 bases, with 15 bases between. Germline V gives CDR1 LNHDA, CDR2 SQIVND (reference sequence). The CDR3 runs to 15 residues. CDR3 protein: CASRSGQTRGNTIYF. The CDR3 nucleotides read TGTGCCAGTAGATCCGGCCAGACTCGTGGAAACACCATATATTTT.

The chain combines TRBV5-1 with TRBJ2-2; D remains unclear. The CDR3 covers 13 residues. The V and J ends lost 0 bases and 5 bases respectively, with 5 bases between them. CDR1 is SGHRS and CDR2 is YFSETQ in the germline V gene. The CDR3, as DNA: TGCGCCAGCAGCTTGGTGTCAACCGGGGAGCTGTTTTTT. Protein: CASSLVSTGELFF.